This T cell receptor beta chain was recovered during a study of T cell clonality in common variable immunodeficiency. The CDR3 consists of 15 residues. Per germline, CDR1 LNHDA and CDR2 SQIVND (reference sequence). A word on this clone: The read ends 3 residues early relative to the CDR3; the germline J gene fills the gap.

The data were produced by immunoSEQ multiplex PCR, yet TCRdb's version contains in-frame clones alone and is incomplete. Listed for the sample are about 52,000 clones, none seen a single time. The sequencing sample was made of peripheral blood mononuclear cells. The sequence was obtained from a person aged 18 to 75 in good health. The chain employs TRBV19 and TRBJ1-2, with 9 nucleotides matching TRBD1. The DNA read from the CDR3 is TGTGCCAGTAGTATAAGGGGGACAGGGCTCGACGAC. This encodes CASSIRGTGLDD. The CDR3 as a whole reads CASSIRGTGLDDYTF.